This TCR beta chain was sequenced during a study of shared T cell receptors in the human thymus. Assay used: immunoSEQ multiplex PCR; TCRdb lists only in-frame clones, some missing. The table records approximately 580,000 clones, 75% to 80% of them present only once. Germline loops: CDR1 SGHAT, CDR2 FQNNGV. The length of the CDR3 is 17 residues. Trimming pared 0 bases from V and 1 base from J, leaving 14 bases between. These records were also assigned to another study, of human thymus T cells.

J is TRBJ2-3 and V is TRBV11-2; the D is unclear. The sequence came from a boy under two years old with a congenital heart defect. Sequenced input: thymocytes. The CDR3 nucleotides are TGTGCCAGCAGCTTAGATAGGCCAGGCCTACGCACAGATACGCAGTATTTT. This sequence encodes CASSLDRPGLRTDTQYF.